These 27 T cell receptor beta chains share one sample of origin, sequenced in a study of ipilimumab plus nivolumab after autologous stem cell transplantation. Only in-frame clones appear in the TCRdb table, and some are missing; sequencing was by immunoSEQ multiplex PCR. Of about 43,000 clones listed, 88% are singletons. The sequencing here drew on PBMCs, taken in a trial of ipilimumab plus nivolumab as post-transplant consolidation. The origin of the receptors is a male donor with multiple myeloma.

This rearrangement joins TRBV11-3 to TRBJ2-3; 11 nucleotides match TRBD2. With 4 bases clipped from V and 0 bases from J, the junction kept 6 bases outside the gene matches. The CDR3 loop spans 17 amino acids. Germline V gene data show CDR1 as SGHNT and CDR2 as YENEEA. The CDR3 protein is CASSSGLAGPSTDTQYF. DNA for the CDR3: TGTGCCAGCAGCTCCGGACTAGCGGGCCCCAGCACAGATACGCAGTATTTT.

The CDR3 DNA is TGTGCCAGCAGTCTAGACGACAGAGCCTATGGCTACACCTTC. Translation: CASSLDDRAYGYTF. The rearrangement joins TRBV5-6 to TRBJ1-2, with D possibly matching TRBD1 (5 bases). CDR1 is SGHDT and CDR2 is YYEEEE in the germline V gene. The CDR3 extends over 14 amino acids. The V end was cut by 5 bases, the J end by 4 bases, with 15 bases between.

The chain links TRBV9 to TRBJ2-2; weak D call: TRBD1 (5 bases). Germline V CDR1 and CDR2: SGDLS, YYNGEE. The CDR3 covers 16 residues. Trimming cost V 6 bases and J 0 bases, with 15 bases left between them. Here the CDR3 DNA reads TGTGCCAGCAATACTATGGGGCCCGCGAACACCGGGGAGCTGTTTTTT. It yields the protein CASNTMGPANTGELFF.

This chain connects TRBV9 to TRBJ2-3; no clear D gene. V dropped 0 bases and J dropped 6 bases, with 8 bases sitting between them. Per germline, CDR1 SGDLS and CDR2 YYNGEE. The CDR3 covers 13 residues. The chain's CDR3 is CASSVAALDTQYF. DNA of the CDR3: TGTGCCAGCAGCGTAGCGGCTTTGGATACGCAGTATTTT.

The chain recombines TRBV9 with TRBJ1-3; 7 bases are shared with TRBD1. Germline values: CDR1 SGDLS, CDR2 YYNGEE. V gave up 0 bases and J gave up 1 base; unmatched junction bases: 7. The CDR3 has 17 residues. The CDR3 spells CASSVAPTGQSGNTIYF. The CDR3 bases are TGTGCCAGCAGCGTAGCCCCGACAGGGCAATCTGGAAACACCATATATTTT.

This clone was counted once. This chain joins TRBV2 and TRBJ2-5, with D possibly TRBD2 on 5 matching bases. This CDR3 contains 13 residues. V was cut by 2 bases and J by 5 bases, with 9 bases left in between. Germline V CDR1 and CDR2: SNHLY, FYNNEI. The CDR3 is CASSEQGGETQYF. CDR3 DNA sequence: TGTGCCAGCAGTGAACAAGGCGGGGAGACCCAGTACTTC.

The chain is built from TRBV4-1 and TRBJ2-7; D possibly corresponds to TRBD1 (6 bases). The germline gives CDR1 MGHRA, CDR2 YSYEKL. This CDR3 has 15 amino acids. Trimming stripped 2 bases from V and 7 bases from J, with 18 bases between. The CDR3 sequence is CASSQSRDTLWEQYF. In DNA form, the CDR3 reads TGCGCCAGCAGCCAAAGTAGGGACACCCTCTGGGAGCAGTACTTC.

The chain has TRBV15 and TRBJ1-1, with D maybe TRBD1 (5 bases). Looked up from germline, CDR1 is LNHNV and CDR2 is YYDKDF (reference sequence). The CDR3 runs to 15 residues. V shed 0 bases and J shed 5 bases, with 13 bases lying between them. The CDR3 here is CATSREDQGWTEAFF. The CDR3 nucleotides are TGTGCCACCAGCAGAGAGGATCAGGGTTGGACTGAAGCTTTCTTT.

The V and J genes are TRBV9 and TRBJ2-7, with D hard to call. This CDR3 region has 11 residues. Per the germline V gene, CDR1 is SGDLS and CDR2 is YYNGEE. The V and J ends lost 1 base and 7 bases respectively, with 6 bases between them. The CDR3 loop reads CASSVPWEQYF. Written as DNA, the CDR3 is TGTGCCAGCAGCGTACCCTGGGAGCAGTACTTC.

This chain uses TRBV21-1 with TRBJ1-1; the table's D call, TRBD1, was not checked against the DNA. TRBV21-1 is a recognized pseudogene. The CDR3 is 17 residues long. The CDR3 nucleotides are TGTGCCAGCAGCGCGGCACCGGGACAGGGGGGGAACACTGAAGCTTTCTTT. This translates into CASSAAPGQGGNTEAFF.

V gene TRBV7-2 combines with J gene TRBJ1-1; D gene ambiguous. Germline-derived CDR1 and CDR2 are SGHTA and FQGNSA. There are 12 residues in the CDR3. V lost 2 bases, J lost 4 bases, and 5 bases lay in between. CDR3 protein: CASSLSITEAFF. CDR3 in DNA: TGTGCCAGCAGCTTATCCATCACTGAAGCTTTCTTT.

This clone was detected only once. This chain connects TRBV21-1 to TRBJ2-5; the table's D call, TRBD2, has no DNA check behind it. TRBV21-1 is noted as a pseudogene. This CDR3 contains 16 residues. The CDR3 loop is CASRLAGGGSGETQYF. The CDR3, as DNA: TGTGCCAGCCGGTTAGCGGGGGGCGGCTCGGGGGAGACCCAGTACTTC.

In its sample, this clone was seen a few times. The chain couples TRBV4-3 to TRBJ2-5, with D perhaps TRBD1 (6 bases). CDR3 size: 15 residues. The germline gives CDR1 LGHNA, CDR2 YSLEER. Trimming took off 0 bases at V and 5 bases at J, with 13 bases between the two ends. For the CDR3, the DNA is TGCGCCAGCAGCCAAGAAGCACAGGGATTGGAGACCCAGTACTTC. Translated, it gives CASSQEAQGLETQYF.

The sample holds one count of this clone. The chain joins TRBV7-2 to TRBJ2-7; D perhaps matches TRBD2 (5 bases). With 5 bases removed from V and 7 bases from J, the gap between germline ends came to 12 bases. CDR3 size: 12 residues. Germline V gene lookup returns CDR1 SGHTA and CDR2 FQGNSA. This CDR3 is CASSPSLVEQYF. The CDR3 nucleotides read TGTGCCAGCAGCCCCTCACTAGTTGAGCAGTACTTC.

The genes are TRBV6-5 and TRBJ2-3; no clear D. Germline CDR1 and CDR2: MNHEY and SVGAGI. This CDR3 region has 14 residues. Between the trimmed V and J ends, which lost 7 bases and 4 bases, there was a span of 15 bases. CDR3 residues: CASTQSGPADTQYF. CDR3 in DNA: TGTGCCAGCACCCAATCGGGTCCGGCAGATACGCAGTATTTT.

The V and J genes are TRBV7-3 and TRBJ2-3; D gene ambiguous. V was pared by 1 base and J by 2 bases, with 13 bases between. The germline V gene encodes CDR1 SGHTA and CDR2 FQGTGA. The CDR3 contains 16 residues. CDR3: CASSLMSPSNTDTQYF. In DNA form, the CDR3 reads TGTGCCAGCAGCTTAATGAGTCCGTCCAACACAGATACGCAGTATTTT.

This chain joins TRBV11-2 and TRBJ1-4, with unresolved D. Germline loops: CDR1 SGHAT, CDR2 FQNNGV. Between the trimmed V and J ends, which lost 0 bases and 7 bases, there was a span of 12 bases. The CDR3 is 15 residues long. The CDR3 bases are TGTGCCAGCAGCTTAGAGAGGGTAGGAGGTGAAAAACTGTTTTTT. Translation: CASSLERVGGEKLFF.

A single count supports this clone. This sequence joins TRBV27 and TRBJ2-1; 11 bases fit TRBD2. V gave up 7 bases and J gave up 4 bases; unmatched junction bases: 9. CDR1 and CDR2 from the germline V gene are MNHEY and SMNVEV (reference sequence). This CDR3 has 16 amino acids. The CDR3 DNA sequence: TGTGCCAGCAAGAGGGTCGGGACTAGCGGATACAATGAGCAGTTCTTC. Translation gives CASKRVGTSGYNEQFF.

In its sample, this clone was seen a few times. The V and J genes are TRBV11-2 and TRBJ1-6; a possible D gene is TRBD1 (5 bases). Trimming took off 2 bases at V and 9 bases at J, with 11 bases between the two ends. This CDR3 is 14 amino acids long. Germline CDR1 and CDR2: SGHAT and FQNNGV. CDR3 DNA: TGTGCCAGCAGCTTACCCTCCGGGGGTTCACCCCTCCACTTT. Amino acids: CASSLPSGGSPLHF.

This clone was seen only a few times. The chain recombines TRBV5-3 with TRBJ2-3, with 10 nucleotides matching TRBD2. TRBV5-3 falls under the ORF class, with uncertain function. The CDR3 covers 14 residues. The J segment lost 1 base and the V segment lost 4 bases, leaving 0 bases of the junction unmatched. CDR3 DNA sequence: TGTGCCAGAAGCGGGACTAGCGGCACAGATACGCAGTATTTT. Its translation: CARSGTSGTDTQYF.

The genes are TRBV28 and TRBJ2-3; 9 positions match TRBD2. Germline V gives CDR1 MDHEN, CDR2 SYDVKM. Unmatched junction bases numbered 4, after V lost 5 bases and J lost 1 base. The CDR3 covers 15 residues. CDR3 region: CASSLRTSGTDTQYF. In DNA form, the CDR3 reads TGTGCCAGCAGTCTTCGGACTAGCGGCACAGATACGCAGTATTTT.

V gene TRBV9 combines with J gene TRBJ1-2; TRBD1 matches 7 bases. The CDR3 spans 12 residues. Germline V gene sequence: CDR1 SGDLS, CDR2 YYNGEE. V lost 4 bases to trimming and J lost 6 bases; unmatched junction nucleotides: 3. CDR3 sequence: CASSQTGNGYTF. The CDR3 coding sequence is TGTGCCAGCAGCCAGACAGGGAATGGCTACACCTTC.

This clone was seen once. The chain is built from TRBV5-1 and TRBJ2-3, with D possibly matching TRBD1 (6 bases). The length of the CDR3 is 17 residues. Germline-derived CDR1 and CDR2 are SGHRS and YFSETQ. Deletions cut 0 bases from V and 1 base from J, with 15 bases between. The CDR3 here is CASSLVVGGAGTDTQYF. CDR3 sequence (DNA): TGCGCCAGCAGCTTGGTGGTTGGGGGCGCGGGCACAGATACGCAGTATTTT. Full variable domain (missing parts from reference TRBV5-1 and TRBJ2-3): KAGVTQTPRYLIKTRGQQVTLSCSPISGHRSVSWYQQTPGQGLQFLFEYFSETQRNKGNFPGRFSGRQFSNSRSEMNVSTLELGDSALYLCASSLVVGGAGTDTQYFGPGTRLTVL.

J is TRBJ2-1 and V is TRBV5-4, with 11 bases fitting TRBD2. This CDR3 spans 16 amino acids. V dropped 4 bases and J dropped 2; count of bases not matched to a gene: 5. The germline gives CDR1 SGHNT, CDR2 YYREEE (reference sequence). CDR3 loop: CASSTGTSGTYNEQFF. The CDR3 nucleotides are TGTGCCAGCAGCACCGGGACTAGCGGCACCTACAATGAGCAGTTCTTC.

This chain links TRBV2 with TRBJ2-2, with 7 bases aligning to TRBD2. The V and J ends lost 6 bases and 4 bases, in that order; junction bases with no gene match: 8. Germline lookup yields CDR1 SNHLY and CDR2 FYNNEI. This CDR3 spans 15 amino acids. The CDR3: CASRASGIGTGELFF. CDR3 coding DNA: TGTGCCAGCAGAGCGAGCGGGATAGGCACCGGGGAGCTGTTTTTT.

The rearrangement joins TRBV10-1 to TRBJ2-5; 9 bases are shared with TRBD2. The J call may be faulty, since TRBJ2-7 better matches the DNA end. Germline loops: CDR1 WNHNN, CDR2 SYGVQD (reference sequence). The CDR3 runs to 18 residues. The CDR3 spells CASSEAVAGEESRHEQYF. The CDR3 nucleotides are TGCGCCAGCAGTGAGGCGGTAGCGGGAGAAGAGTCGAGGCACGAGCAGTACTTC.

The chain couples TRBV14 to TRBJ2-1, with 8 bases lining up with TRBD1. There are 18 residues in the CDR3. Per germline, CDR1 SGHDN and CDR2 FVKESK. With V trimmed by 7 bases and J by 0 bases, 14 bases remained unmatched. CDR3 bases: TGTGCCAGCACCCGTGGGGACAGGTCCGTCGGCTCCTACAATGAGCAGTTCTTC. Its translation: CASTRGDRSVGSYNEQFF.